This T cell receptor beta chain appears in the sequencing data of a study of blood T cell repertoires in COVID-19. Study context: Samples came from the United States, Italy and Spain, spanning acute and convalescent COVID-19. From T cells, B-cell-depleted T cells, or PBMCs came the material, which was cDNA or gDNA.

The germline gives CDR1 SGHTS, CDR2 YDEGEE. CDR3 length: 16 amino acids. Trimming left V 4 bases short and J 1 base short, with 14 bases between. Clones were sequenced by immunoSEQ multiplex PCR, and TCRdb holds only the in-frame ones, with some missing. The sample lists tens of thousands of clones, about 86% occurring once. The receptor was derived from a woman of 80 years or more with acute or convalescent COVID-19. The chain combines TRBV5-8 with TRBJ2-2; tentative D call: TRBD1 (6 bases). Sequencing was carried out using peripheral blood. CDR3 DNA sequence: TGTGCCAGCAGCATACCGGGACACCAGAACACCGGGGAGCTGTTTTTT. It encodes CASSIPGHQNTGELFF.